Each of the 15 T cell receptor beta chains below was sequenced from the same sample in a study of response to subunit inactivated influenza vaccine. One entry per CDR3 protein, called by TCRdb with MiXCR from the RT-PCR reads. The sample has under 200,000 distinct CDR3 sequences, around 12% seen once; the top ten hold 25% to 30%. The same data also contributed to another study, on T cells expressing NK-cell markers. According to that study: cDNA encoding TCR beta was synthesized via 5'RACE template switching incorporating UMIs.

The sample consisted of CD8+ T cells sorted from PBMCs, taken about 12 days after vaccination. The source of these receptors is a man between 50 and 59 years old who received an inactivated influenza vaccine.

This clonotype turned up a few times. The chain employs TRBV20-1 and TRBJ2-7; D possibly corresponds to TRBD1 (6 bases). The length of the CDR3 is 13 residues. Germline CDR1 and CDR2: DFQATT and SNEGSKA (reference sequence). V was pared by 7 bases and J by 4 bases, with 17 bases between. Here the CDR3 DNA reads TGCAGTGTCGAAGGGGGACGGAATTACGAGCAGTACTTC. Translating gives CSVEGGRNYEQYF.

This clonotype has a handful of counts. The J gene is TRBJ2-7, the V gene TRBV7-9, with D possibly matching TRBD2 (8 bases). The germline CDR1 and CDR2 sequences are SEHNR and FQNEAQ (reference sequence). Trimming took off 5 bases at V and 6 bases at J, with 14 bases between the two ends. There are 13 residues in the CDR3. The CDR3 DNA is TGTGCCAGCAGCACAGGGGCGGGGGGCGAGCAGTACTTC. Its protein is CASSTGAGGEQYF.

Only a few counts were recorded for this clonotype. V usage is TRBV6-6 and J usage is TRBJ2-3; D is uncertain. CDR3 size: 11 residues. With 6 bases removed from V and 3 bases from J, the gap between germline ends came to 4 bases. Germline CDR1 MNHNY, CDR2 SVGAGI (reference sequence). CDR3 sequence reads: CASRATDTQYF. Here the CDR3 DNA reads TGTGCCAGCAGGGCAACAGATACGCAGTATTTT.

The V call is TRBV28, the J call TRBJ2-1, with TRBD2 identical over 7 bases. With 3 bases clipped from V and 4 bases from J, the junction kept 6 bases outside the gene matches. This CDR3 region has 15 residues. Germline CDR1 reads MDHEN; CDR2 reads SYDVKM. CDR3 DNA sequence: TGTGCCAGCAGTTTCAGCGGGCGGGAGTACAATGAGCAGTTCTTC. It yields the protein CASSFSGREYNEQFF. Full variable domain (outside the CDR3, taken from reference TRBV28 and TRBJ2-1): DVKVTQSSRYLVKRTGEKVFLECVQDMDHENMFWYRQDPGLGLRLIYFSYDVKMKEKGDIPEGYSVSREKKERFSLILESASTNQTSMYLCASSFSGREYNEQFFGPGTRLTVL.

As to this clonotype: A read error may produce the germline difference seen at one junction end. V usage is TRBV29-1 and J usage is TRBJ2-7; tentatively, D is TRBD1 or TRBD2 (7 bases each). The CDR3 is made up of 14 amino acids. CDR1 is SQVTM, CDR2 ANQGSEA, per germline. The CDR3 reads CSVGGGQTTYEQCF. The CDR3, as DNA: TGCAGCGTTGGGGGGGGACAGACCACCTACGAGCAGTGCTTC.

Only a few counts were recorded for this clonotype. V is TRBV12-3 or TRBV12-4 and J is TRBJ2-5; 7 nucleotides line up with TRBD2. Unmatched junction bases numbered 3, after V lost 0 bases and J lost 5 bases. CDR3 size: 14 residues. The CDR3 here is CASSLAHGRETQYF. The DNA of the CDR3 is TGTGCCAGCAGTTTAGCGCACGGGAGGGAGACCCAGTACTTC.

The sample holds many counts of this clonotype. V is TRBV9 and J is TRBJ2-1; TRBD2 agrees at 7 bases. Germline lookup yields CDR1 SGDLS and CDR2 YYNGEE. The trim removed 3 bases at V and 7 bases at J, leaving 10 bases unmatched. The CDR3 is 15 residues long. CDR3 region: CASSGAERGENEQFF. CDR3 nucleotide sequence: TGTGCCAGCAGCGGCGCTGAGCGGGGTGAGAATGAGCAGTTCTTC.

The chain has TRBV6-1 and TRBJ2-1, with TRBD2 identical over 8 bases. Germline CDR1 MNHNS, CDR2 SASEGT. The junction had 11 bases not matched to a gene; V was cut back by 6 bases and J by 4 bases. The length of the CDR3 is 16 residues. The CDR3 protein is CASRTTPGLGYNEQFF. CDR3 in DNA: TGTGCCAGCAGAACAACTCCGGGACTAGGGTACAATGAGCAGTTCTTC.

As to this clonotype: The germline gene is not matched at one end of the junction; a read error may be the cause. This chain uses TRBV5-5 with TRBJ2-7; D gene unclear. CDR1 is SGHKS, CDR2 YYEKEE, per germline (reference sequence). The CDR3 has 14 residues. The CDR3 DNA sequence: TGTGCCATCAGCCCTGGGCCTCTCTCCTACGAGCAGTACTTC. This encodes CAISPGPLSYEQYF.

This clonotype was detected many times. The chain combines TRBV9 with TRBJ2-1, with TRBD1 as a possible D gene (5 bases). V lost 0 bases to trimming and J lost 3 bases, with 13 bases between them. Per germline, CDR1 SGDLS and CDR2 YYNGEE. The CDR3 is 16 amino acids. The chain's CDR3 is CASSVAATESYNEQFF. The DNA for the CDR3 is TGTGCCAGCAGCGTAGCAGCGACAGAAAGCTACAATGAGCAGTTCTTC.

V is TRBV27 and J is TRBJ2-1; TRBD2 matches at 9 bases. Per germline, CDR1 MNHEY and CDR2 SMNVEV (reference sequence). The V gene end was trimmed by 3 bases and the J gene end by 6 bases; junction bases not matched to a gene: 9. The CDR3 is 16 amino acids. For the CDR3, the DNA is TGTGCCAGCAGTTTCCTTAGCGGGAGAAGTGGCAATGAGCAGTTCTTC. It encodes CASSFLSGRSGNEQFF.

This rearrangement joins TRBV24-1 to TRBJ2-1; D not resolved. Trimming cost V 0 bases and J 1 base, with 9 bases left between them. The CDR3 covers 16 residues. From germline, CDR1 is KGHDR and CDR2 SFDVKD. The CDR3 sequence is CATSDLQLGSYNEQFF. The CDR3 nucleotides read TGTGCCACCAGTGATTTGCAACTGGGTTCCTACAATGAGCAGTTCTTC.

CDR3 in amino acids: CASSQSTGGTEAFF. CDR3 DNA sequence: TGTGCCAGCAGCCAATCCACAGGGGGCACTGAAGCTTTCTTT. This chain links TRBV4-2 with TRBJ1-1, with 8 bases identical to TRBD1. Germline V gene sequence: CDR1 LGHNA, CDR2 YNFKEQ. The V and J ends lost 2 bases and 4 bases, in that order; junction bases with no gene match: 3. This CDR3 region has 14 residues.

This clonotype has only a few counts. This chain connects TRBV6-2 or TRBV6-3 to TRBJ1-1; D not certain. V was pared by 10 bases and J by 4 bases, with 10 bases between. The CDR3 consists of 11 residues. CDR1 MNHEY and CDR2 SVGEGT come from the germline V gene. This CDR3 reads CATRSGTEAFF. CDR3 DNA sequence: TGTGCCACCAGGAGTGGCACTGAAGCTTTCTTT.

The V and J genes are TRBV4-3 and TRBJ2-7, with D perhaps TRBD2 (5 bases). The CDR3 covers 15 residues. The germline V gene has CDR1 LGHNA and CDR2 YSLEER. Between the trimmed V and J ends, which lost 2 bases and 5 bases, there was a span of 16 bases. For the CDR3, the DNA is TGCGCCAGCAGCCAAACCTACAGCGGACGGGACGAGCAGTACTTC. It encodes CASSQTYSGRDEQYF.